Shown below are 32 T cell receptor beta chains from a single sample sequenced in a study of identical twins. One entry per CDR3 protein results from TCRdb running MiXCR on the 5' RACE reads. The sample gives 500,000 to 550,000 distinct CDR3 sequences, 20% to 25% of which show up once; approximately 0.52% is in the top ten. The data also belong to a second study, concerning yellow fever vaccine responses in identical twins.

The specimen sequenced was CD4+ T cells sorted from blood. The receptors originated from a woman aged 18-29 years in good health.

The gene calls are TRBV5-1 and TRBJ2-1, with D possibly matching TRBD2 (5 bases). V was clipped by 5 bases and J by 2 bases, with 11 bases between them. In germline, CDR1 is SGHRS, CDR2 YFSETQ. The CDR3 has 14 residues. The CDR3 sequence is CASSWSGPYNEQFF. As DNA, the CDR3 is TGCGCCAGCAGTTGGAGCGGCCCCTACAATGAGCAGTTCTTC.

The chain joins TRBV27 to TRBJ2-7; 8 positions match TRBD1. The CDR3 sequence is 12 residues long. The trim removed 3 bases at V and 12 bases at J, leaving 7 bases unmatched. Germline V gene data show CDR1 as MNHEY and CDR2 as SMNVEV (reference sequence). The DNA of the CDR3 is TGTGCCAGCAGTTTGACAGGGGCGCAATGGTACGTC. Residues: CASSLTGAQWYV.

There are a few counts of this clonotype. The chain recombines TRBV4-2 with TRBJ2-3, with 14 bases fitting TRBD2. Germline V lookup: CDR1 LGHNA, CDR2 YNFKEQ. V was clipped by 6 bases and J by 5 bases; unmatched bases: 7. The CDR3 sequence is 16 residues long. The CDR3 spells CASRPTSGRAEDTQYF. The CDR3 nucleotides are TGTGCCAGCAGACCGACTAGCGGGAGGGCTGAAGATACGCAGTATTTT.

The chain recombines TRBV29-1 with TRBJ2-1; 8 bases are shared with TRBD2. J gave up 9 bases and V 1 base, and 11 bases lay outside the gene matches. CDR3 length: 15 residues. Germline V gene lookup returns CDR1 SQVTM and CDR2 ANQGSEA. The CDR3 region is CSVEVGSSGWREQFF. CDR3 bases: TGCAGCGTTGAAGTAGGGTCTAGCGGGTGGCGTGAGCAGTTCTTC.

V and J are TRBV7-2 and TRBJ2-1; 10 nucleotides align to TRBD2. The CDR3 is 14 amino acids. CDR1 is SGHTA and CDR2 is FQGNSA in the germline V gene. V lost 8 bases, J lost 4 bases, and 5 bases stayed unmatched. In DNA form, the CDR3 reads TGTGCCAGCCTTAGGACTAGCGGTTACAATGAGCAGTTCTTC. Translation: CASLRTSGYNEQFF.

This sequence joins TRBV7-2 and TRBJ2-3, with 9 bases matching TRBD2. This CDR3 comprises 16 residues. Germline CDR1 is SGHTA and CDR2 is FQGNSA. Germline trimming cut 1 base from V and 3 bases from J; bases unmatched to any gene: 5. The CDR3 nucleotides read TGTGCCAGCAGCTTAGGTAGCGGGAGTTTGACAGATACGCAGTATTTT. It encodes CASSLGSGSLTDTQYF. Together with reference TRBV7-2 and TRBJ2-3, the CDR3 gives the full variable domain: GAGVSQSPSNKVTEKGKDVELRCDPISGHTALYWYRQSLGQGLEFLIYFQGNSAPDKSGLPSDRFSAERTGGSVSTLTIQRTQQEDSAVYLCASSLGSGSLTDTQYFGPGTRLTVL.

This clonotype came up a few times. The chain carries TRBV20-1 and TRBJ1-2, with D uncertain. V lost 0 bases and J lost 8, with 13 bases in between. From germline, CDR1 is DFQATT and CDR2 SNEGSKA (reference sequence). CDR3 size: 13 residues. CDR3 nucleotide sequence: TGCAGTGCTAGAGAGGGAGGAGGTGGAGGCTACACCTTC. Amino acid sequence: CSAREGGGGGYTF.

This clonotype was detected a few times. This chain uses TRBV29-1 with TRBJ2-1; D is uncertain. The CDR3 length is 12 residues. Germline assignment: CDR1 SQVTM and CDR2 ANQGSEA. V shed 4 bases and J shed 4 bases, with 8 bases lying between them. The CDR3 here is CSVAEDYNEQFF. CDR3 nucleotide sequence: TGCAGCGTTGCCGAGGATTACAATGAGCAGTTCTTC.

In its sample, this clonotype was seen a few times. The chain is built from TRBV5-1 and TRBJ2-7; the D is unclear. V shed 4 bases and J shed 2 bases, with 16 bases lying between them. CDR3 size: 15 residues. The germline CDR1 and CDR2 sequences are SGHRS and YFSETQ. The CDR3 reads CASSPSADVTYEQYF. The CDR3 nucleotides are TGCGCCAGCAGCCCAAGTGCTGACGTTACCTACGAGCAGTACTTC.

This clonotype was detected a few times. This rearrangement joins TRBV15 to TRBJ2-5; D is undetermined. The V and J ends lost 9 bases and 5 bases respectively, with 10 bases between them. The CDR3 sequence is 11 residues long. The germline V gene has CDR1 LNHNV and CDR2 YYDKDF (reference sequence). CDR3 region: CATKIRETQYF. The CDR3 DNA follows: TGTGCCACGAAGATACGGGAGACCCAGTACTTC.

The chain's CDR3 is CASSELTGGYNEQFF. The CDR3, as DNA: TGTGCCAGCAGTGAATTGACGGGAGGCTACAATGAGCAGTTCTTC. The chain is built from TRBV25-1 and TRBJ2-1; 7 bases fit TRBD2. Germline values: CDR1 MGHDK, CDR2 SYGVNS. This CDR3 contains 15 residues. J lost 3 bases, V lost 1 base, and 3 bases had no gene match.

In its sample, this clonotype was seen a few times. The chain carries TRBV6-1 and TRBJ1-1; D gene ambiguous. This CDR3 region has 14 residues. The germline V gene has CDR1 MNHNS and CDR2 SASEGT. V gave up 2 bases and J gave up 3 bases, with 10 bases separating them. This CDR3 reads CASSEFRAYTEAFF. CDR3 sequence (DNA): TGTGCCAGCAGTGAATTTAGGGCTTACACTGAAGCTTTCTTT.

Only a few counts were recorded for this clonotype. The chain carries TRBV10-3 and TRBJ2-1; no firm D call. Germline values: CDR1 ENHRY, CDR2 SYGVKD. This CDR3 spans 14 amino acids. V was pared by 4 bases and J by 5 bases, with 12 bases between. The CDR3 coding sequence is TGTGCCATCAGTGGCTACGACACCAACAATGAGCAGTTCTTC. This gives the protein CAISGYDTNNEQFF.

The table lists this clonotype with a few counts. The V and J genes are TRBV7-8 and TRBJ2-7; D remains unclear. This CDR3 is 15 amino acids long. The V end lost 5 bases, the J end lost 3 bases, and 17 bases lay between the germline ends. CDR1 is SGHVS and CDR2 is FQNEAQ in the germline V gene. DNA of the CDR3: TGTGCCAGCAGCCGCCACTCGGCAGACAACTACGAGCAGTACTTC. Amino acids: CASSRHSADNYEQYF.

V usage is TRBV4-2 and J usage is TRBJ2-3, with 10 bases lining up with TRBD2. V was clipped by 0 bases and J by 5 bases; unmatched bases: 11. The CDR3 is 18 residues long. Germline lookup yields CDR1 LGHNA and CDR2 YNFKEQ. The CDR3: CASSQDGASGGFKDTQYF. CDR3 DNA: TGTGCCAGCAGCCAAGATGGGGCTAGCGGGGGTTTTAAAGATACGCAGTATTTT.

This chain connects TRBV5-1 to TRBJ2-2; a weak D match, TRBD1 (7 bases). Trimming cost V 2 bases and J 7 bases, with 21 bases left between them. The CDR3 runs to 17 residues. Looked up from germline, CDR1 is SGHRS and CDR2 is YFSETQ. CDR3 in DNA: TGCGCCAGCAGCTTCCGACTGCAGGGGGGCGCAGGCGGGGAGCTGTTTTTT. Its protein is CASSFRLQGGAGGELFF.

The chain joins TRBV19 to TRBJ2-1, with 8 bases matching TRBD2. Germline CDR1 is LNHDA and CDR2 is SQIVND (reference sequence). This CDR3 has 13 amino acids. The junction had 11 bases not matched to a gene; V was cut back by 10 bases and J by 9 bases. CDR3 bases: TGTGCCACCCGGGGGGGAGGGCCGGGTGAGCAGTTCTTC. Its translation is CATRGGGPGEQFF. Supplemented by reference TRBV19 and TRBJ2-1, the full variable domain reads DGGITQSPKYLFRKEGQNVTLSCEQNLNHDAMYWYRQDPGQGLRLIYYSQIVNDFQKGDIAEGYSVSREKKESFPLTVTSAQKNPTAFYLCATRGGGPGEQFFGPGTRLTVL.

This clonotype appeared a single time. The rearrangement links TRBV6-1 to TRBJ1-1; D is perhaps TRBD1 (5 bases). Germline V gives CDR1 MNHNS, CDR2 SASEGT. The V gene lost 7 bases and the J gene lost 1 base, with 16 bases spanning the gap. The CDR3 length is 15 residues. The CDR3 nucleotides are TGTGCCAGCAAACCATTCGACAGCGCGAACACTGAAGCTTTCTTT. Translation: CASKPFDSANTEAFF.

This clonotype has only a few counts. The V and J genes are TRBV5-6 and TRBJ2-1; tentative D call: TRBD1 (6 bases). V lost 0 bases, J lost 8 bases, and 12 bases lay in between. CDR1 is SGHDT, CDR2 YYEEEE, per germline. The CDR3 contains 14 residues. As DNA, the CDR3 is TGTGCCAGCAGCTTGGTGGGGGCCGGGTATGAGCAGTTCTTC. This gives the protein CASSLVGAGYEQFF.

At least ten counts were recorded for this clonotype. At one boundary the junction diverges from the germline segment, which might be a read error. V is TRBV5-1 and J is TRBJ2-5; possibly TRBD1 or TRBD2 for D (5 bases each). The V gene's germline CDR1 is SGHRS and CDR2 YFSETQ. The CDR3 loop spans 12 amino acids. The CDR3 DNA follows: TGTGCCAGCAGCTTGGGGGAAGAGACCCAGTACTTC. It encodes CASSLGEETQYF.

This clonotype showed up many times. This chain joins TRBV5-1 and TRBJ1-1; D is unclear. Trimming stripped 3 bases from V and 0 bases from J, with 9 bases between. The CDR3 has 14 residues. Germline lookup yields CDR1 SGHRS and CDR2 YFSETQ. CDR3 sequence: CASSSDGMNTEAFF. For the CDR3, the DNA is TGCGCCAGCAGCTCGGACGGGATGAACACTGAAGCTTTCTTT.

The J gene is TRBJ2-5, the V gene TRBV5-1; a possible D gene is TRBD2 (7 bases). Trimming removed 4 bases at V and 4 bases at J, with 20 bases between. The CDR3 has 16 amino acids. Germline loops: CDR1 SGHRS, CDR2 YFSETQ. The CDR3 region is CASSPQGAGFAETQYF. CDR3 in DNA: TGCGCCAGCAGCCCACAGGGAGCGGGGTTCGCAGAGACCCAGTACTTC.

The V call is TRBV4-1, the J call TRBJ2-1, with 11 bases fitting TRBD2. The CDR3 totals 16 residues. V gave up 4 bases and J gave up 5 bases; unmatched junction bases: 7. CDR1 is MGHRA, CDR2 YSYEKL, per germline. CDR3 in amino acids: CASSRLGLAVHNEQFF. The DNA of the CDR3 is TGCGCCAGCAGCCGATTGGGACTAGCGGTGCACAATGAGCAGTTCTTC.

Comments on this clonotype: The junction departs from the called germline gene at one end, perhaps through a read error. The chain combines TRBV12-3 or TRBV12-4 with TRBJ2-1; 7 bases agree with TRBD2. The CDR3 covers 18 residues. CDR3 coding DNA: TGTGCCTGCAGTTTGTCGGCTAGCGGTGTCGTGGGGTACAATGAGCAGTTCTTC. It translates to CACSLSASGVVGYNEQFF.

This clonotype occurred a few times. The rearrangement uses TRBV15 and TRBJ2-5, with D unresolved. V lost 11 bases and J 5 bases, leaving 9 bases between the germline ends. This CDR3 contains 10 residues. Germline V gives CDR1 LNHNV, CDR2 YYDKDF (reference sequence). CDR3 loop: CAVGRETQYF. The CDR3 coding sequence is TGTGCCGTTGGCCGGGAGACCCAGTACTTC. The whole variable domain, filled in from reference TRBV15 and TRBJ2-5, reads DAMVIQNPRYQVTQFGKPVTLSCSQTLNHNVMYWYQQKSSQAPKLLFHYYDKDFNNEADTPDNFQSRRPNTSFCFLDIRSPGLGDTAMYLCAVGRETQYFGPGTRLLVL.

The V call is TRBV20-1, the J call TRBJ2-1; the D is unclear. Deletions cut 5 bases from V and 8 bases from J, with 10 bases between. The CDR3 extends over 11 amino acids. Per the germline V gene, CDR1 is DFQATT and CDR2 is SNEGSKA (reference sequence). DNA for the CDR3: TGCAGTGCTCTCGTCGAGGATGAGCAGTTCTTC. Translated, it gives CSALVEDEQFF.

At least ten counts were recorded for this clonotype. J is TRBJ2-1 and V is TRBV12-3 or TRBV12-4, with 8 positions matching TRBD2. V was clipped by 7 bases and J by 4 bases; unmatched bases: 15. The length of the CDR3 is 17 residues. The chain's CDR3 is CASIFRGGRLSYNEQFF. The CDR3 coding sequence is TGTGCCAGCATTTTCCGGGGCGGGAGGTTGTCATACAATGAGCAGTTCTTC.

This clonotype was counted between two and nine times. The V call is TRBV5-1, the J call TRBJ1-3, with TRBD1 matching over 7 bases. This CDR3 contains 16 residues. Germline V gives CDR1 SGHRS, CDR2 YFSETQ. V lost 4 bases, J lost 8 bases, and 15 bases stayed unmatched. This chain's CDR3 is CASSPRGTVRGDTIYF. The DNA of the CDR3 is TGCGCCAGCAGCCCGCGCGGGACAGTTCGGGGGGACACCATATATTTT.

This chain joins TRBV3-1 and TRBJ1-2; TRBD1 matches at 7 bases. The CDR3 sequence is 14 residues long. V gave up 4 bases and J gave up 4 bases; unmatched junction bases: 6. The V gene's germline CDR1 is LGHDT and CDR2 YNNKEL (reference sequence). Here the CDR3 reads CASSRNRGTYGYTF. DNA of the CDR3: TGTGCCAGCAGCCGAAACAGGGGAACCTATGGCTACACCTTC.

This clonotype was seen a handful of times. This chain uses TRBV7-8 with TRBJ1-1, with D possibly being TRBD1 (5 bases). From germline, CDR1 is SGHVS and CDR2 FQNEAQ. The CDR3 spans 13 residues. Trimming stripped 5 bases from V and 7 bases from J, with 14 bases between. The CDR3 region has the DNA TGTGCCAGCAGCGTGACAGTAGGGAGTGAAGCTTTCTTT. Translated: CASSVTVGSEAFF.

This clonotype showed up just a few times. The V call is TRBV5-6, the J call TRBJ1-5, with no clear D. CDR3 length: 14 residues. V lost 1 base to trimming and J lost 0 bases, with 5 bases between them. Germline CDR1 and CDR2: SGHDT and YYEEEE. CDR3 amino acids: CASSLRLSNQPQHF. The DNA for the CDR3 is TGTGCCAGCAGCTTGAGACTTAGCAATCAGCCCCAGCATTTT.

The genes are TRBV29-1 and TRBJ1-2; 8 bases map to TRBD1. Trimming at V came to 2 bases and at J to 5 bases, leaving 4 bases not matched to a gene. The CDR3 spans 13 residues. Germline V gene data show CDR1 as SQVTM and CDR2 as ANQGSEA. The CDR3 spells CSVEQWTGYGYTF. In nucleotides, the CDR3 is TGCAGCGTTGAACAATGGACAGGGTATGGCTACACCTTC.